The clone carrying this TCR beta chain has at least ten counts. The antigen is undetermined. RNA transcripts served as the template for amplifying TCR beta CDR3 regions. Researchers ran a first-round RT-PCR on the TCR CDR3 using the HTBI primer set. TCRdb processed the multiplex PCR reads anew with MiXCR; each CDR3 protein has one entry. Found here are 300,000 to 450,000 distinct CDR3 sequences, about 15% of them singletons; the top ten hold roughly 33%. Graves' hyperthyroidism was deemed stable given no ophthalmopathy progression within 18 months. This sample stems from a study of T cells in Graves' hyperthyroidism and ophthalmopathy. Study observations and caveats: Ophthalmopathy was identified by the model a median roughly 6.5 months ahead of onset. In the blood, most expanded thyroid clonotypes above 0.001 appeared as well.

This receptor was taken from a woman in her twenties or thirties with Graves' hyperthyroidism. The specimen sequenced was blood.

This CDR3 reads CSAWTYYEQYF. CDR3 in DNA: TGCAGTGCTTGGACTTACTACGAGCAGTACTTC. This chain uses TRBV20-1 with TRBJ2-7; D might be TRBD2 (5 bases). Germline V CDR1 and CDR2: DFQATT, SNEGSKA (reference sequence). The CDR3 is made up of 11 amino acids. The germline V and J ends were trimmed by 5 bases and 3 bases, with 8 bases remaining between them.